The next 23 T cell receptor beta chains were all read from a single sample in a study of spatial heterogeneity in lung cancer. Documented time point: blood at routine non-recurrence follow-up after resection. TCRdb redid the calling of the 5' RACE reads with MiXCR, one entry per CDR3 protein. Counted here are some 35,000 distinct CDR3 sequences, approximately 7.5% occurring once; the ten biggest clones make up about 9.2%. The sample was PBMCs, taken at follow-up. All receptors come from a male donor with early-stage non-small cell lung cancer.

The table lists this clonotype with many counts. This rearrangement joins TRBV3-1 to TRBJ1-2; 8 bases are shared with TRBD1. The CDR3 is made up of 17 amino acids. Looked up from germline, CDR1 is LGHDT and CDR2 is YNNKEL (reference sequence). V lost 4 bases to trimming and J lost 2 bases; unmatched junction nucleotides: 12. The CDR3 here is CASSPEFRTGRNYGYTF. CDR3 DNA: TGTGCCAGCAGCCCAGAGTTTAGGACAGGGCGCAACTATGGCTACACCTTC.

In this sample, this clonotype turned up many times. The chain recombines TRBV7-3 with TRBJ1-5, with 9 bases identical to TRBD1. CDR3 length: 17 amino acids. The trim removed 2 bases at V and 5 bases at J, leaving 10 bases unmatched. The germline CDR1 and CDR2 sequences are SGHTA and FQGTGA. CDR3 residues: CASSLRDRDFPHQPQHF. DNA of the CDR3: TGTGCCAGCAGCTTACGGGACAGGGATTTTCCCCATCAGCCCCAGCATTTT.

This clonotype has at least ten counts. This chain connects TRBV4-1 to TRBJ1-1, with D unresolved. V lost 0 bases and J lost 7, with 24 bases in between. Per the germline V gene, CDR1 is MGHRA and CDR2 is YSYEKL. CDR3 length: 18 residues. The CDR3 coding sequence is TGCGCCAGCAGCCAAGAAGGCGCCCGGCAGCTCAGCGTGGTTGAAGCTTTCTTT. Encoded protein: CASSQEGARQLSVVEAFF.

The genes are TRBV15 and TRBJ1-4; D is unresolved. Trimming took 6 bases from V and 0 from J, leaving 11 bases between them. From germline, CDR1 is LNHNV and CDR2 YYDKDF (reference sequence). This CDR3 has 15 amino acids. The CDR3 sequence: CATSRSPATNEKLFF. DNA for the CDR3: TGTGCCACCAGTAGGAGCCCAGCAACTAATGAAAAACTGTTTTTT.

In this sample, this clonotype turned up many times. The chain employs TRBV7-3 and TRBJ2-2; no clear D. CDR1 is SGHTA, CDR2 FQGTGA, per germline. This CDR3 is 12 amino acids long. The V end lost 0 bases, the J end lost 5 bases, and 1 base lay between the germline ends. The CDR3: CASSLTTGELFF. CDR3 DNA: TGTGCCAGCAGCTTAACGACCGGGGAGCTGTTTTTT.

Only a few counts were recorded for this clonotype. This chain links TRBV7-6 with TRBJ2-5, with D unclear. V lost 3 bases, J lost 1 base, and 9 bases lay in between. This CDR3 is built from 14 residues. Per the germline V gene, CDR1 is SGHVS and CDR2 is FNYEAQ. The CDR3 protein is CASSFTELQETQYF. For the CDR3, the DNA is TGTGCCAGCAGCTTTACAGAGCTCCAAGAGACCCAGTACTTC.

This clonotype was observed many times. The chain recombines TRBV9 with TRBJ2-5; D is undetermined. Germline assignment: CDR1 SGDLS and CDR2 YYNGEE. This CDR3 is built from 15 residues. The germline V and J ends were trimmed by 1 base and 2 bases, with 12 bases remaining between them. The CDR3 loop is CASSVTSGFQETQYF. CDR3 DNA sequence: TGTGCCAGCAGCGTAACGTCTGGCTTTCAAGAGACCCAGTACTTC.

This clonotype appeared many times. The V gene is TRBV11-2, the J gene TRBJ2-2; D gene ambiguous. The germline V gene has CDR1 SGHAT and CDR2 FQNNGV. V gave up 3 bases and J gave up 5 bases, with 4 bases separating them. CDR3 length equals 12 residues. The CDR3 protein is CASSLMTGELFF. The CDR3 DNA reads as TGTGCCAGCAGCTTGATGACCGGGGAGCTGTTTTTT.

The chain has TRBV6-2 or TRBV6-3 and TRBJ2-7, with D perhaps being TRBD1 or TRBD2 (5 bases each). This CDR3 spans 14 amino acids. Trimming took off 7 bases at V and 0 bases at J, with 13 bases between the two ends. Germline V gives CDR1 MNHEY, CDR2 SVGEGT. The CDR3 reads CASKYRGASYEQYF. CDR3 in DNA: TGTGCCAGCAAATATCGGGGCGCCTCCTACGAGCAGTACTTC.

Points on this clonotype: A much larger clone lies a single base off, so this may be a read error. The chain uses TRBV20-1 and TRBJ2-5; a weak D match, TRBD1 (6 bases). The CDR3 runs to 13 residues. Germline-derived CDR1 and CDR2 are DFQATT and SNEGSKA (reference sequence). The CDR3 DNA is TGCAGTGCTCAAGGACAGCTACAAGGGACCCAGTACTTC. Residues: CSAQGQLQGTQYF.

This clonotype occurred a few times. A much larger clone differs by one base, so this may be a read error. The chain employs TRBV5-1 and TRBJ1-1; tentative D call: TRBD1 (5 bases). The CDR3 covers 13 residues. Germline CDR1 SGHRS, CDR2 YFSETQ. The V end lost 1 base, the J end lost 5 bases, and 9 bases lay between the germline ends. The CDR3 DNA reads TGCGCCAGCAGCTTGCAGGGATCGACTGAAGCTTTCTTT. Its protein product is CASSLQGSTEAFF.

In this sample, this clonotype turned up many times. V and J are TRBV6-5 and TRBJ2-3; 10 nucleotides agree with TRBD2. CDR1 and CDR2 (germline): MNHEY, SVGAGI. V lost 0 bases and J lost 8; bases outside the gene matches: 11. The CDR3 length is 17 residues. The CDR3 region is CASSYSVAGGDMGTQYF. DNA of the CDR3: TGTGCCAGCAGTTACTCGGTAGCGGGGGGTGATATGGGTACGCAGTATTTT.

This clonotype was seen repeatedly, ten times or more. The J gene is TRBJ1-6, the V gene TRBV7-8; no clear D. This CDR3 comprises 17 residues. V shed 5 bases and J shed 0 bases, with 14 bases lying between them. Per the germline V gene, CDR1 is SGHVS and CDR2 is FQNEAQ. The chain's CDR3 is CASSVSNPSSYNSPLHF. The CDR3 DNA is TGTGCCAGCAGCGTCAGTAATCCGAGCTCCTATAATTCACCCCTCCACTTT.

There are many counts of this clonotype. As DNA, the CDR3 is TGCAGTGCTAGAGGCTCCAGGGACTATGGCTACACCTTC. Its protein is CSARGSRDYGYTF. The rearrangement links TRBV20-1 to TRBJ1-2; a possible D gene is TRBD1 (5 bases). The germline V gene has CDR1 DFQATT and CDR2 SNEGSKA (reference sequence). The germline V and J ends were trimmed by 1 base and 3 bases, with 9 bases remaining between them. The CDR3 has 13 amino acids.

This clonotype was counted many times. This chain links TRBV10-2 with TRBJ1-1; D ambiguous. Per the germline V gene, CDR1 is WSHSY and CDR2 is SAAADI. This CDR3 is built from 14 residues. V was trimmed by 0 bases and J by 5 bases, leaving 10 bases between them. CDR3 sequence (DNA): TGCGCCAGCAGTGAGTCGACTCTGGGTACTGAAGCTTTCTTT. Encoded protein: CASSESTLGTEAFF.

To note about this clonotype: One end of the junction is discordant with germline, which a read error may explain. The chain employs TRBV5-1 and TRBJ2-1; no definite D call. The germline CDR1 and CDR2 sequences are SGHRS and YFSETQ. This CDR3 region has 11 residues. CDR3 sequence reads: CAGSFGNEQFF. As DNA, the CDR3 is TGCGCCGGCAGCTTTGGGAATGAGCAGTTCTTC. The complete variable domain, with remaining parts taken from reference TRBV5-1 and TRBJ2-1, reads KAGVTQTPRYLIKTRGQQVTLSCSPISGHRSVSWYQQTPGQGLQFLFEYFSETQRNKGNFPGRFSGRQFSNSRSEMNVSTLELGDSALYLCAGSFGNEQFFGPGTRLTVL.

For this clonotype: A much larger clone sits a single nucleotide away, making a read error possible. The chain employs TRBV30 and TRBJ2-5, with D perhaps TRBD1 or TRBD2 (5 bases each). In germline, CDR1 is GTSNPN, CDR2 SVGIG (reference sequence). The CDR3 sequence is 11 residues long. CDR3 in amino acids: CVWTVGETQYF. CDR3 coding DNA: TGTGTCTGGACTGTAGGGGAAACCCAGTACTTC. Full variable domain (outside the CDR3, taken from reference TRBV30 and TRBJ2-5): SQTIHQWPATLVQPVGSPLSLECTVEGTSNPNLYWYRQAAGRGLQLLFYSVGIGQISSEVPQNLSASRPQDRQFILSSKKLLLSDSGFYLCVWTVGETQYFGPGTRLLVL.

This chain joins TRBV28 and TRBJ2-3; 12 nucleotides line up with TRBD2. Trimming removed 7 bases from V and 3 bases from J; junction bases left unmatched: 5. CDR3 length: 15 residues. Germline V gene lookup returns CDR1 MDHEN and CDR2 SYDVKM. CDR3 protein: CASTPTSGRTDTQYF. CDR3 DNA: TGTGCCAGCACCCCGACTAGCGGGAGAACAGATACGCAGTATTTT. Drawing the rest from reference TRBV28 and TRBJ2-3, the complete variable domain is DVKVTQSSRYLVKRTGEKVFLECVQDMDHENMFWYRQDPGLGLRLIYFSYDVKMKEKGDIPEGYSVSREKKERFSLILESASTNQTSMYLCASTPTSGRTDTQYFGPGTRLTVL.

The chain has TRBV5-1 and TRBJ2-5; D might be TRBD1 (6 bases). V dropped 4 bases and J dropped 4 bases, with 11 bases sitting between them. This CDR3 is built from 13 residues. The germline V gene encodes CDR1 SGHRS and CDR2 YFSETQ. The CDR3: CASSLPGAETQYF. In nucleotides, the CDR3 is TGCGCCAGCAGCCTCCCAGGGGCAGAGACCCAGTACTTC.

This clonotype was picked up many times. The CDR3 DNA follows: TGTGCCAGCAGTGTTGGGAAAAACTATGGCTACACCTTC. Its translation: CASSVGKNYGYTF. The chain carries TRBV2 and TRBJ1-2; D gene uncertain. Between the trimmed V and J ends, which lost 4 bases and 2 bases, there was a span of 8 bases. CDR3 length: 13 amino acids. CDR1 and CDR2 (germline): SNHLY, FYNNEI.

This clonotype was observed many times. This chain joins TRBV7-6 and TRBJ2-3, with 7 bases matching TRBD2. Germline V gives CDR1 SGHVS, CDR2 FNYEAQ. With V trimmed by 5 bases and J by 6 bases, 11 bases remained unmatched. This CDR3 has 15 residues. CDR3 residues: CASSIRLAGYDTQYF. The CDR3 bases are TGTGCCAGCAGCATTCGTTTAGCGGGTTACGATACGCAGTATTTT.

With regard to this clonotype: This clone may be a read error of a much larger clone one base away. No conserved phenylalanine or tryptophan is present at the end of the CDR3, so a read error is the likely explanation. This chain joins TRBV5-1 and TRBJ2-1; a possible D gene is TRBD1 (6 bases). The germline CDR1 and CDR2 sequences are SGHRS and YFSETQ. V was pared by 3 bases and J by 4 bases, with 8 bases between. This CDR3 region has 13 residues. CDR3: CASSSGEYNEQFS. The CDR3 nucleotides are TGCGCCAGCAGCTCAGGGGAATACAATGAGCAGTTCTCC.

This clonotype was counted at least ten times. The chain uses TRBV6-6 and TRBJ1-2, with D unresolved. CDR3 length equals 14 residues. Germline values: CDR1 MNHNY, CDR2 SVGAGI (reference sequence). The V gene lost 6 bases and the J gene lost 5 bases, with 16 bases spanning the gap. This chain's CDR3 is CASSSGSLVYGYTF. The CDR3 nucleotides read TGTGCCAGCAGCTCCGGGTCCCTAGTATATGGCTACACCTTC.